Listed below are T cell receptor beta chains from one sample, sequenced in a study of cytomegalovirus exposure and HLA in healthy donors. The method was immunoSEQ multiplex PCR; TCRdb's version includes in-frame clones alone and lacks a portion of them. The data hold around 140,000 clones, with around 72% observed a single time. Source material: PBMCs. Source of these receptors: a man over 45 in good health and CMV-seropositive. Each CDR3 is given with its conserved first and last residue. A D gene is named only where the DNA matches it firmly. Rows give clone size only sometimes, using once, few, many, or a class for an expanded clone.

clone_size	cdr3_length	d_call	v_call	j_call	cdr3_nt	cdr3_aa
NA	13	NA	TRBV29-1	TRBJ2-5	TGCAGCGTGGGACTCCTCCGCGGGGAGACCCAGTACTTC	CSVGLLRGETQYF
NA	15	TRBD2	TRBV6-6	TRBJ2-7	TGTGCCAGCACCGACCGACTAGCGGGAGCGGGAGAGCAGTACTTC	CASTDRLAGAGEQYF
NA	15	TRBD1	TRBV5-6	TRBJ1-1	TGTGCCAGCACCCTTCTAACAGGGGGCAGAACTGAAGCTTTCTTT	CASTLLTGGRTEAFF
NA	15	NA	TRBV28	TRBJ1-5	TGTGCCATCAAAAACGGGGCAGGAGGGAATCAGCCCCAGCATTTT	CAIKNGAGGNQPQHF
NA	15	TRBD2	TRBV18	TRBJ2-4	TGTGCCAGCTCACCAGGGGCGGGAGGCAAAAACATTCAGTACTTC	CASSPGAGGKNIQYF
few	16	TRBD1	TRBV10-3	TRBJ2-7	TGTGCCATCAGTGAGCCAGGACAGGTTGCTTCCTACGAGCAGTACTTC	CAISEPGQVASYEQYF
NA	12	NA	TRBV5-5	TRBJ1-2	TGTGCCAGCAGCATTTCAGACTATGGCTACACCTTC	CASSISDYGYTF
once	15	NA	TRBV28	TRBJ1-5	TGTGCCAGCAGTGCTAGGGGGGGATCTCCTCAGCCCCAGCATTTT	CASSARGGSPQPQHF
NA	16	NA	TRBV4-1	TRBJ2-5	TGCGCCAGCACCCCCCAGCGAGTCCAAGGCGAAGAGACCCAGTACTTC	CASTPQRVQGEETQYF
NA	12	NA	TRBV5-6	TRBJ1-1	TGTGCCAGCAGCACGGGGAGGATTGAAGCTTTCTTT	CASSTGRIEAFF
NA	18	TRBD1	TRBV5-1	TRBJ1-2	TGCGCCAGCAGCTTAAACCGGACAGGCCCGTCTGGTAACTATGGCTACACCTTC	CASSLNRTGPSGNYGYTF
NA	17	NA	TRBV27	TRBJ1-4	TGTGCCAGCACTATGGACTCCCGCCAAACAACTAATGAAAAACTGTTTTTT	CASTMDSRQTTNEKLFF
NA	17	TRBD1	TRBV27	TRBJ1-2	TGTGCCAGCAGTTTATCGTTGGGACAGATTAAGATAGAGGGCTACACCTTC	CASSLSLGQIKIEGYTF
NA	14	NA	TRBV5-1	TRBJ1-1	TGCGCCAGCAGCTTGCTTGCAGGGAACACTGAAGCTTTCTTT	CASSLLAGNTEAFF
NA	15	TRBD2	TRBV6-6	TRBJ2-3	TGTGCCGGGCCGGGACTAGCGGTACTCACAGATACGCAGTATTTT	CAGPGLAVLTDTQYF
NA	15	NA	TRBV7-2	TRBJ2-2	TGTGCCAGCAGCCCCTCCCTTGCGAACACCGGGGAGCTGTTTTTT	CASSPSLANTGELFF
few	16	TRBD2	TRBV5-1	TRBJ2-5	TGCGCCAGCAGCTGGGCCGATGGGACTAGCAGGGAGACCCAGTACTTC	CASSWADGTSRETQYF
NA	15	TRBD2	TRBV27	TRBJ2-7	TGTGCCAGCAGTTTATTAGCGGGAGAGTCCTACGAGCAGTACTTC	CASSLLAGESYEQYF
once	13	NA	TRBV7-6	TRBJ2-1	TGTGCCAGCAGCTTAAGCAGGAACAATGAGCAGTTCTTC	CASSLSRNNEQFF
NA	13	NA	TRBV2	TRBJ1-1	TGTGCCAGCAAACAGAGTGAAAGTGCTGAAGCTTTCTTT	CASKQSESAEAFF
NA	15	TRBD1	TRBV27	TRBJ1-5	TGTGCCAGCAGTTTAGCAGGGACAGGGGTACGGCCCCAGCATTTT	CASSLAGTGVRPQHF
NA	14	NA	TRBV18	TRBJ1-5	TGTGCCAGCTCACCGGGGCAACGAGGTCAGCCCCAGCATTTT	CASSPGQRGQPQHF
NA	14	NA	TRBV2	TRBJ1-5	TGTGCCAGCAGTGACGAGGGCGTCAATCAGCCCCAGCATTTT	CASSDEGVNQPQHF
NA	16	TRBD2	TRBV11-1	TRBJ2-3	TGTGCCAGCAGCCCCGCGCTAGCGGGATCTACAGATACGCAGTATTTT	CASSPALAGSTDTQYF
NA	16	TRBD1	TRBV2	TRBJ2-1	TGTGCCAGCACCCTTCGAGGGACAGAATCTATCAATGAGCAGTTCTTC	CASTLRGTESINEQFF
NA	13	TRBD1	TRBV7-8	TRBJ1-2	TGTGCCAGCAGCCCACGGACGACAGGGTTTGACACCTTC	CASSPRTTGFDTF
NA	14	TRBD2	TRBV2	TRBJ2-2	TGTGCCAGCACTCAGGGACTAAGAACCGGGGAGCTGTTTTTT	CASTQGLRTGELFF
few	16	TRBD2	TRBV4-2	TRBJ2-1	TGTGCCAGCAGCTTTGGGAGGGGAGGTCCGGGCAATGAGCAGTTCTTC	CASSFGRGGPGNEQFF
NA	16	TRBD2	TRBV5-1	TRBJ2-1	TGCGCCAGCAGCTTGTACGGGACTAGCGGCTACAATGAGCAGTTCTTC	CASSLYGTSGYNEQFF
NA	17	TRBD1	TRBV27	TRBJ2-2	TGTGCCAGCAGTTTATCCTCTCCGACAGGGTGGACCGGGGAGCTGTTTTTT	CASSLSSPTGWTGELFF
NA	13	TRBD1	TRBV19	TRBJ1-1	TGTGCCAGTAGTAGGACAGGGTGGACTGAAGCTTTCTTT	CASSRTGWTEAFF
NA	11	NA	TRBV20-1	TRBJ1-1	TGCAGTGTAATATCGAACACTGAAGCTTTCTTT	CSVISNTEAFF
NA	16	NA	TRBV27	TRBJ1-1	TGTGCCAGCAGACAAGACGCGAGGGTGATGAGCACTGAAGCTTTCTTT	CASRQDARVMSTEAFF
once	11	NA	TRBV20-1	TRBJ1-1	TGCAGTGCCCCAAGAGGGGGTGAAGCTTTCTTT	CSAPRGGEAFF
NA	14	NA	TRBV5-1	TRBJ1-2	TGCGCCAGCCACCAACCCGGAGAAAACTATGGCTACACCTTC	CASHQPGENYGYTF
NA	13	NA	TRBV27	TRBJ2-7	TGTGCCAGCAGTATGACTAGTAGGTACGAGCAGTACTTC	CASSMTSRYEQYF
NA	15	NA	TRBV4-2	TRBJ2-1	TGTGCCAGCAGCCAAGCCTCAGCCAGGGGCGATGAGCAGTTCTTC	CASSQASARGDEQFF
NA	15	TRBD2	TRBV6-1	TRBJ2-5	TGTGCCAGCAACGGACTAGATTCCCTTCGGGAGACCCAGTACTTC	CASNGLDSLRETQYF
NA	14	NA	TRBV5-4	TRBJ2-5	TGTGCCAGCAGCTTGGGCAGGGCCCAAGAGACCCAGTACTTC	CASSLGRAQETQYF
NA	14	TRBD1	TRBV5-6	TRBJ1-1	TGTGCCAGCAGCCCAACGGGACAGGGGGAGGGAGCTTTCTTT	CASSPTGQGEGAFF
NA	19	TRBD1	TRBV6-1	TRBJ2-6	TGTGCCAGCAGTGAAGGGTATGGACAGGGGGGAACTGGGGCCAACGTCCTGACTTTC	CASSEGYGQGGTGANVLTF
NA	14	TRBD2	TRBV9	TRBJ2-2	TGTGCCAGCAGCGAGCGACTAGCGGACGGGGAGCTGTTTTTT	CASSERLADGELFF
NA	14	TRBD1	TRBV2	TRBJ2-7	TGTGCCAGCAGTACAAGGACAGGGGGAGGCGAGCAGTACTTC	CASSTRTGGGEQYF
NA	11	NA	TRBV29-1	TRBJ1-1	TGCAGCGGGCGGGAGAACACTGAAGCTTTCTTT	CSGRENTEAFF
NA	11	NA	TRBV5-5	TRBJ1-2	TGTGCCAGCAGCTTGAATTTGAGGAGATTCTTC	CASSLNLRRFF